A selection of T cell receptor beta chains follows, all from one sample in a study of naive and memory T cell subsets. MiXCR was run by TCRdb on the UMI-ligation and nested PCR reads, yielding one entry per CDR3 protein. The sample contains about 150,000 distinct CDR3 sequences, approximately 24% of which appear only once. Sequencing was carried out using naive CD4+ T cells from blood. These receptors were obtained from a human donor in good health. Both conserved end residues are part of each CDR3. The D gene is left open where the match is weak. Some rows have no size entry. The others give once, few or many, or a class for an expanded clone.

j_gene | v_gene | abundance | d_gene | CDR3nt | CDR3aa
TRBJ2-3 | TRBV18 | many | - | TGTGCCAGCTCACCAAACAGGGTCACAGATACGCAGTATTTT | CASSPNRVTDTQYF
TRBJ2-6 | TRBV28 | - | - | TGTGCCAGCAGTCTAACGGGAGTTGGGGCCAACGTCCTGACTTTC | CASSLTGVGANVLTF
TRBJ1-1 | TRBV9 | once | - | TGTGCCAGCAGCGTTTCCCAGGTAATGAACACTGAAGCTTTCTTT | CASSVSQVMNTEAFF
TRBJ2-3 | TRBV7-6 | - | - | TGTGCCAGCAGCTTAGGCCAGAGGACAGATACGCAGTATTTT | CASSLGQRTDTQYF
TRBJ2-7 | TRBV10-3 | many | TRBD2 | TGTGCCTTTAGCCAGAGCGGGAGGGCCTTCGAGCAGTACTTC | CAFSQSGRAFEQYF
TRBJ1-5 | TRBV27 | - | - | TGTGCCAGCAGTTTATATCCCCTTGGCAGAAGCAATCAGCCCCAGCATTTT | CASSLYPLGRSNQPQHF
TRBJ2-2 | TRBV7-9 | - | - | TGTGCCAGCAGCTCGGGACCCACGAAGGTGGAGCTGTTTTTT | CASSSGPTKVELFF
TRBJ2-5 | TRBV7-2 | few | - | TGTGCCAGCAGCTTAGATAGGCTATTGAAACAGGAGACCCAGTACTTC | CASSLDRLLKQETQYF
TRBJ2-5 | TRBV9 | many | - | TGTGCCAGCAGCGTAGCTACGGGCCGTGAGACCCAGTACTTC | CASSVATGRETQYF
TRBJ1-4 | TRBV19 | - | - | TGTGCCAGTAAAGGGAGGATTGAAAAACTGTTTTTT | CASKGRIEKLFF
TRBJ1-4 | TRBV4-3 | few | - | TGCGCCAGCAGCCAAGAAGTAGGGCGGGGGTTCGAAAAACTGTTTTTT | CASSQEVGRGFEKLFF
TRBJ1-1 | TRBV15 | - | - | TGTGCCACCAAGGAGGGACTGGACAAGAACACTGAAGCTTTCTTT | CATKEGLDKNTEAFF
TRBJ2-7 | TRBV10-3 | - | - | TGTGCCATCAGTGAGTATCTACATGGACGGTCTTCGGACGAGCAGTACTTC | CAISEYLHGRSSDEQYF
TRBJ1-6 | TRBV20-1 | few | TRBD1 | TGCAGTGCTAGCCGTCGACAGGGAGATAATTCACCCCTCCACTTT | CSASRRQGDNSPLHF
TRBJ2-7 | TRBV5-1 | once | - | TGCGCCAGCAGCTTGGGGGATCTCATCTACGAGCAGTACTTC | CASSLGDLIYEQYF
TRBJ2-1 | TRBV6-2/TRBV6-3 | - | TRBD2 | TGTGCCAGCAGTTACTTCTTTAGCGGGAGCTCCTACAATGAGCAGTTCTTC | CASSYFFSGSSYNEQFF
TRBJ1-5 | TRBV24-1 | few | - | TGTGCCACCAGTGGAGGGCTTAGCAATCAGCCCCAGCATTTT | CATSGGLSNQPQHF